Listed below are T cell receptor beta chains from one sample, sequenced in a study of cytomegalovirus exposure and HLA in healthy donors. This table comes from immunoSEQ multiplex PCR, and its TCRdb copy is limited to in-frame clones, with some not included. The sample includes about 180,000 clones, around four fifths of them seen just once. The source material was PBMCs. All receptors derive from a woman between 55 and 75 years old in good health and CMV-seropositive. The CDR3 runs from the conserved cysteine through the conserved F or W. The D gene is left open where the match is weak. Clone size, where shown, is once, few, many, or a class for clones that have expanded.

j_call	d_call	clone_size	v_call	cdr3_aa	cdr3_nt
TRBJ2-5	.	.	TRBV5-4	CASSLVSGSWETQYF	TGTGCCAGCAGCTTGGTGTCAGGGTCTTGGGAGACCCAGTACTTC
TRBJ1-2	.	.	TRBV6-6	CASRAASGDDYGYTF	TGTGCCAGCAGGGCCGCATCAGGGGATGACTATGGCTACACCTTC
TRBJ2-1	TRBD2	.	TRBV30	CAWRDGGAYNEQFF	TGTGCCTGGAGAGACGGGGGGGCCTACAATGAGCAGTTCTTC
TRBJ1-2	TRBD1	once	TRBV14	CASSPRTGIYGYTF	TGTGCCAGCAGCCCTAGGACAGGGATATATGGCTACACCTTC
TRBJ1-2	.	.	TRBV7-8	CASSLRSVRAGDKDGYTF	TGTGCCAGCAGCTTAAGATCGGTTCGGGCAGGGGATAAGGATGGCTACACCTTC
TRBJ1-3	.	.	TRBV18	CASTPGPVSGNTIYF	TGTGCCAGTACCCCAGGGCCTGTCTCTGGAAACACCATATATTTT
TRBJ2-7	.	.	TRBV28	CASSLSFYEQYF	TGTGCCAGCAGTTTATCTTTCTACGAGCAGTACTTC
TRBJ2-6	.	.	TRBV6-5	CASSQGYSGANVLTF	TGTGCCAGCAGCCAGGGGTACTCTGGGGCCAACGTCCTGACTTTC
TRBJ1-6	.	few	TRBV6-1	CASSDGGNSPLHF	TGTGCCAGCAGTGATGGGGGGAACTCACCCCTCCACTTT
TRBJ1-1	.	.	TRBV28	CASSLDSVKTEAFF	TGTGCCAGCAGTCTGGACTCGGTGAAGACTGAAGCTTTCTTT
TRBJ2-7	TRBD1	.	TRBV27	CASSSAVNTGEIRFEQYF	TGTGCCAGCAGTTCAGCAGTTAATACAGGGGAAATCCGGTTTGAGCAGTACTTC
TRBJ2-1	TRBD2	.	TRBV29-1	CSALAGGIYNEQFF	TGCAGCGCTCTAGCGGGGGGTATCTACAATGAGCAGTTCTTC
TRBJ1-5	.	.	TRBV28	CASNTAGAVQPQHF	TGTGCCAGCAATACCGCAGGGGCAGTTCAGCCCCAGCATTTT
TRBJ1-4	.	.	TRBV2	CASNRREKLFF	TGTGCCAGCAATCGGAGGGAAAAACTGTTTTTT
TRBJ1-1	.	.	TRBV7-9	CASSEAYTEAFF	TGTGCCAGCAGCGAGGCTTACACTGAAGCTTTCTTT
TRBJ1-4	TRBD1	.	TRBV15	CATSRGPGTGRTNEKLFF	TGTGCCACCAGCAGGGGACCCGGGACAGGGCGAACTAATGAAAAACTGTTTTTT
TRBJ2-7	.	few	TRBV6-5	CASRGSASYEQYF	TGTGCCAGCAGGGGTAGCGCCTCCTACGAGCAGTACTTC
TRBJ1-5	.	.	TRBV18	CASSPYQQPQHF	TGTGCCAGCTCACCTTATCAGCAGCCCCAGCATTTT
TRBJ1-5	TRBD1	.	TRBV28	CASSSPTGNKPGQPQHF	TGTGCCAGCAGTTCCCCGACAGGGAATAAACCAGGTCAGCCCCAGCATTTT
TRBJ1-1	.	.	TRBV11-2	CASRFAGTEAFF	TGTGCCAGCAGATTCGCCGGGACTGAAGCTTTCTTT
TRBJ1-3	TRBD1	once	TRBV5-1	CASSSDRTISGNTIYF	TGCGCCAGCAGCTCGGACAGGACGATCTCTGGAAACACCATATATTTT
TRBJ2-3	TRBD2	.	TRBV19	CASRRLAGLTDTQYF	TGTGCCAGTAGGAGACTAGCGGGGCTCACAGATACGCAGTATTTT
TRBJ2-3	TRBD2	few	TRBV6-6	CASSYLAGETDTQYF	TGTGCCAGCAGTTACTTAGCGGGGGAGACAGATACGCAGTATTTT
TRBJ2-1	.	.	TRBV7-8	CASSLVTRLTSYNEQFF	TGTGCCAGCAGCTTAGTTACCAGACTAACATCCTACAATGAGCAGTTCTTC
TRBJ2-7	.	.	TRBV10-2	CASRGDISSYEQYF	TGCGCCAGCAGGGGGGACATCAGCTCCTACGAGCAGTACTTC
TRBJ2-4	.	.	TRBV9	CASSVAPGVAKNIQYF	TGTGCCAGCAGCGTAGCACCGGGAGTAGCCAAAAACATTCAGTACTTC
TRBJ1-4	.	few	TRBV7-2	CASTIQGGTNEKLFF	TGTGCCAGCACCATACAGGGAGGGACTAATGAAAAACTGTTTTTT
TRBJ2-7	.	few	TRBV5-1	CASSLGGTLSYEQYF	TGCGCCAGCAGCTTGGGGGGGACACTCTCCTACGAGCAGTACTTC
TRBJ2-3	.	once	TRBV5-8	CASSLRGSTDTQYF	TGTGCCAGCAGTTTGAGGGGTAGCACAGATACGCAGTATTTT